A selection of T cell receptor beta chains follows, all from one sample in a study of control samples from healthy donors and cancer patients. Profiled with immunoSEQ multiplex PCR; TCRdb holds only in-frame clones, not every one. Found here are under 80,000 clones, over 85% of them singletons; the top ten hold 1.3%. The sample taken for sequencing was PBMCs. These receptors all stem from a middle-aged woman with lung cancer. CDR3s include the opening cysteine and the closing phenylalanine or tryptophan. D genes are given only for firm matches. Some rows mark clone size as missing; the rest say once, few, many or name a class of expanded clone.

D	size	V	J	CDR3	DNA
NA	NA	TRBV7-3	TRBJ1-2	CASIYPGNNYGYTF	TGTGCCAGCATCTATCCGGGAAATAACTATGGCTACACCTTC
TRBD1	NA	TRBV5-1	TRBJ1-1	CASSLAGGGPDTEAFF	TGCGCCAGCAGCTTGGCAGGGGGCGGACCGGACACTGAAGCTTTCTTT
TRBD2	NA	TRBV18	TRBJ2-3	CASSPPQLAGGPGTDTQYF	TGTGCCAGCTCACCGCCCCAACTAGCGGGGGGGCCGGGCACAGATACGCAGTATTTT
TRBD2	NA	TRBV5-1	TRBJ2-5	CASSLPPLRRAGGPAMETQYF	TGCGCCAGCAGCTTGCCTCCCTTACGGCGGGCGGGGGGGCCAGCAATGGAGACCCAGTACTTC
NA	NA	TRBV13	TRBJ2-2	CASSLAGSFPAGELFF	TGTGCCAGCAGCTTAGCAGGGTCTTTTCCAGCCGGGGAGCTGTTTTTT
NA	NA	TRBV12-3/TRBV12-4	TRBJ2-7	CASSQRSYEQYF	TGTGCCAGCTCCCAAAGAAGCTACGAGCAGTACTTC
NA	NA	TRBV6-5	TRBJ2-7	CASSDSGLSSYEQYF	TGTGCCAGCAGTGACTCAGGGCTGAGCTCCTACGAGCAGTACTTC
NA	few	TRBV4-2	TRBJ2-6	CASSHPQAVSGANVLTF	TGTGCCAGCAGCCATCCACAGGCGGTGTCTGGGGCCAACGTCCTGACTTTC
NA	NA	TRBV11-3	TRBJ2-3	CASSAKSDTQYF	TGTGCCAGCAGCGCCAAGTCAGATACGCAGTATTTT
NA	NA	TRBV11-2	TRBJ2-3	CASSLVGGGPTDTQYF	TGTGCCAGCAGCTTAGTAGGGGGGGGACCCACAGATACGCAGTATTTT
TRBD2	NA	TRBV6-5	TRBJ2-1	CASSSASGGDSREQFF	TGTGCCAGCAGTTCTGCTAGCGGGGGGGATTCGCGTGAGCAGTTCTTC
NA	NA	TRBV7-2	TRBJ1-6	CASSGDAVYNSPLHF	TGTGCCAGCAGCGGAGACGCAGTTTATAATTCACCCCTCCACTTT
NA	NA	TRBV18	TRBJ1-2	CASSPGVQTVNGYTF	TGTGCCAGCTCACCAGGGGTCCAAACCGTAAATGGCTACACCTTC
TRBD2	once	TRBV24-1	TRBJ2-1	CATSDPFLSGGAGEQFF	TGTGCCACCAGTGATCCATTCCTTAGCGGGGGGGCGGGGGAGCAGTTCTTC
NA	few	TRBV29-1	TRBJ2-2	CSVARVSNTGELFF	TGCAGCGTTGCTAGGGTTTCGAACACCGGGGAGCTGTTTTTT
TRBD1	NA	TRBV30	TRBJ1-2	CACTTGTGALHYGYTF	TGTGCCTGTACTACCGGGACAGGGGCCTTGCACTATGGCTACACCTTC
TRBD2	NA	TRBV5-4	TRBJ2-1	CASSLGGGYNEQFF	TGTGCCAGCAGCTTGGGGGGGGGATACAATGAGCAGTTCTTC
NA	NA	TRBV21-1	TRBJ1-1	CASSLRHLGLEAFF	TGTGCCAGCAGCCTAAGACACCTAGGTCTTGAAGCTTTCTTT
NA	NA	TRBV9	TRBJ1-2	CASSVDAGEGNYGYTF	TGTGCCAGCAGCGTAGATGCTGGCGAGGGGAACTATGGCTACACCTTC
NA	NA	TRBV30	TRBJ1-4	CAWSVLGEKLFF	TGTGCCTGGAGTGTACTCGGAGAAAAACTGTTTTTT
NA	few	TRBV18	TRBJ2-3	CASSPPTDTQYF	TGTGCCAGCTCACCACCTACAGATACGCAGTATTTT
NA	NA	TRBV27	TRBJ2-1	CASSLAGSQFTYNEQFF	TGTGCCAGCAGTTTAGCGGGATCGCAGTTTACTTACAATGAGCAGTTCTTC
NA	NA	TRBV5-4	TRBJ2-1	CASGEVSSYNEQFF	TGTGCCAGCGGAGAGGTGAGCTCCTACAATGAGCAGTTCTTC
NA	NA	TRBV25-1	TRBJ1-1	CASSGGVTEAFF	TGTGCCAGCAGTGGGGGCGTCACTGAAGCTTTCTTT
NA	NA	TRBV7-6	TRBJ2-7	CASSFGSSPTYEQYF	TGTGCCAGCAGCTTCGGATCCTCTCCCACCTACGAGCAGTACTTC
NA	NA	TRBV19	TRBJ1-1	CASSSPGRVDTEAFF	TGTGCCAGTAGTTCCCCAGGCAGGGTGGACACTGAAGCTTTCTTT
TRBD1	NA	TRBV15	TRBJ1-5	CATSRVPGGAYQPQHF	TGTGCCACCAGCAGAGTTCCAGGGGGCGCGTATCAGCCCCAGCATTTT
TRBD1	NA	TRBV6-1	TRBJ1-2	CASSSGTGYYGYTF	TGTGCCAGCAGTTCGGGGACAGGGTACTATGGCTACACCTTC
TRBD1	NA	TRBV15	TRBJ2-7	CATSRDRGIQYEQYF	TGTGCCACCAGCAGAGACAGGGGGATTCAATACGAGCAGTACTTC
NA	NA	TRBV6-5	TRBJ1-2	CATEEGDWGYGYTF	TGTGCCACAGAGGAAGGGGATTGGGGCTATGGCTACACCTTC
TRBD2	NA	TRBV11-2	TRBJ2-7	CASRLKGGAGGSYEQYF	TGTGCCAGCAGACTGAAGGGAGGGGCGGGGGGCTCCTACGAGCAGTACTTC
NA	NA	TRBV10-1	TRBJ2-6	CATSPSGANVLTF	TGCGCCACCAGTCCCTCTGGGGCCAACGTCCTGACTTTC
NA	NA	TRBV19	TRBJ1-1	CASSIGKTTEAFF	TGTGCCAGTAGTATTGGGAAAACCACTGAAGCTTTCTTT
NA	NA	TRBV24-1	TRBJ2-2	CAARDTNTGELFF	TGTGCCGCAAGGGATACGAACACCGGGGAGCTGTTTTTT
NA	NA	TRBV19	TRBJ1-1	CASSIDLMAGNTEAFF	TGTGCCAGTAGTATAGATCTAATGGCAGGGAACACTGAAGCTTTCTTT
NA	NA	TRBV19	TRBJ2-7	CASSRGGASYEQYF	TGTGCCAGTAGCAGGGGGGGGGCCTCCTACGAGCAGTACTTC
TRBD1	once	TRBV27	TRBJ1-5	CASSRQGGNQPQHF	TGTGCCAGCAGCCGACAGGGAGGCAATCAGCCCCAGCATTTT
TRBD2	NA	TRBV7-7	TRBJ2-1	CASSSLAGGPNEQFF	TGTGCTAGCAGCAGTCTAGCGGGGGGACCCAATGAGCAGTTCTTC
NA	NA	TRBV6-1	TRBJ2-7	CASSEVSGRGTARVQYF	TGTGCCAGCAGTGAAGTGTCAGGAAGGGGTACCGCGAGGGTTCAGTACTTC
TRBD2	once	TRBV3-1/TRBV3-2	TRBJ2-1	CASSQEWDYPNEQFF	TGTGCCAGCAGCCAAGAGTGGGACTACCCTAATGAGCAGTTCTTC